This T cell receptor beta chain is from a study of blood T cell repertoires in COVID-19 (TCRdb year 2020). For the study in its entirety: Samples covering the acute and convalescent phases of COVID-19 were provided by collaborators in the United States, Italy and Spain. The material from the prospective study consisted of cDNA or gDNA derived from T cells, B-cell-depleted T cells, or PBMCs. Deeply sampled blood TCRbeta repertoires from subjects exposed to, actively infected with, or recovered from COVID-19 were included in the dataset. The repertoires were made available in a free public database intended to serve as a resource for research on the immune response to SARS-CoV-2. The samples were drawn from the first 160 participants of the ongoing ImmuneRACE study and from 1,254 subjects provided by 6 global collaborators. Sample metadata almost always included a de-identified subject ID, COVID-19 status, age in years and sex. HLA class I and class II types, where available, came from metadata supplied by the sample provider rather than from assay-based typing.

Each collaborating institution followed its own protocols to collect whole blood in K2EDTA tubes. Collaborator samples were shipped for TCRbeta analysis as frozen whole blood, isolated PBMCs, or DNA extracted from either sample type. The germline V gene encodes CDR1 SQVTM and CDR2 ANQGSEA. Trimming leaves V shorter by 7 bases and J shorter by 3 bases, with the junction holding 11 bases beyond the gene matches. Taken from cysteine to phenylalanine, the CDR3 has 15 residues. Only the CDR3 part of the read is kept: 45 bases, read in frame from the first base. General conclusions and limits of the study: How much clinical and demographic metadata was included differed by source and by participant, and the metadata was provided uncurated.

The immunoSEQ Assay, a bias-controlled multiplex PCR, was used to amplify TCRbeta CDR3 regions from genomic DNA. The authors' pipeline ran thus. Within the assay, amplification of reference gene primers was used to estimate how many nucleated cells each sample contained. Sequence reads were collapsed and filtered to measure the absolute abundance of every unique TCRbeta CDR3 rearrangement. For each sample, productive Simpson clonality was calculated as the square root of Simpson's diversity index over productive rearrangements. TCRdb holds this immuneACCESS table with in-frame rearrangements only. Some clones are missing; in checked studies, unresolved V genes explain under half, and the rest has no known cause. That table is the source of V, J and clone size, and D and trimming were worked out from the DNA. For this sample there are 250,000 to 300,000 clones; about 76% appear just once. The top ten clones comprise around 3% of the sample.

As regards this clone: No antigen is known for it. Base qualities were left out, and no much larger clone turns up one base away.

The rearrangement combines TRBV29-1 with TRBJ2-3; TRBD1 lines up with 9 middle nucleotides. The sequenced sample was peripheral blood. The source is an older woman with active or convalescent COVID-19. The CDR3 protein: CSALIRDRETDTQYF. The bases read TGCAGCGCCCTAATCCGGGACAGGGAAACAGATACGCAGTATTTT.